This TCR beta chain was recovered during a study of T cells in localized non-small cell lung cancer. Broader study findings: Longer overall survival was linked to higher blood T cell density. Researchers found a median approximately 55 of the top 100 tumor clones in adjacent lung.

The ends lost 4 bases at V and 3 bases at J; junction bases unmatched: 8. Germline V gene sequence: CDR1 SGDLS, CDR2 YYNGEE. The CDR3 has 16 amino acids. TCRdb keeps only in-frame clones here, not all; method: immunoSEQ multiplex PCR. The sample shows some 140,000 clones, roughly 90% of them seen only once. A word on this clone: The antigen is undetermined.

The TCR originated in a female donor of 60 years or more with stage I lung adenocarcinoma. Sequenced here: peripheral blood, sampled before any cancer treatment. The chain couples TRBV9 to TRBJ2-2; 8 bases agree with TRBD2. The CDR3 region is CASSPRGGLYTGELFF. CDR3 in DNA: TGTGCCAGCAGCCCCCGGGGGGGGCTTTACACCGGGGAGCTGTTTTTT.